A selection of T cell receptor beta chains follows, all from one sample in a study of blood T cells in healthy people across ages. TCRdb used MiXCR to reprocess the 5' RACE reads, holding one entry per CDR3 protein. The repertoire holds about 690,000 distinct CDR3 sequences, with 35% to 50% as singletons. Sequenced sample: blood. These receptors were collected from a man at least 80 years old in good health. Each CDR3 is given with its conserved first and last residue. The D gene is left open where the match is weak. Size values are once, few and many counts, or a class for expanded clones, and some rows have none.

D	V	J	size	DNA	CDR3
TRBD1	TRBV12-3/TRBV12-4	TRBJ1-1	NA	TGTGCCAGCAGTTCCCGACAGGGAGGTACTGAAGCTTTCTTT	CASSSRQGGTEAFF
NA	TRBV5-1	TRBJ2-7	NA	TGCGCCAGCAGCTTGGCCGGCGTGGTTGATGAGCAGTACTTC	CASSLAGVVDEQYF
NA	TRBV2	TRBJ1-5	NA	TGTGCCAGCCTATGGGACAGCAATCAGCCCCAGCATTTT	CASLWDSNQPQHF
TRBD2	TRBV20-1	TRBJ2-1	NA	TGCAGTGCTAGCTCGCCTAGCGGGAGGGCCAATGAGCAGTTCTTC	CSASSPSGRANEQFF
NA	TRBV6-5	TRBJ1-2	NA	TGTGCCAGCAGCCGACAGAAGACTAACTATGGCTACACCTTC	CASSRQKTNYGYTF
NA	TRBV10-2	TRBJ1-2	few	TGCGCCAGCAGTGAGGGCGAAAGGGGCTACACCTTC	CASSEGERGYTF
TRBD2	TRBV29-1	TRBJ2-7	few	TGCAGCGTTGTCCGGGACTACTCCAACTACGAGCAGTACTTC	CSVVRDYSNYEQYF
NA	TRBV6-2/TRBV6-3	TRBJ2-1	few	TGTGCCAGCAGTTCCCCGCCTCTGGAGCAGTTCTTC	CASSSPPLEQFF
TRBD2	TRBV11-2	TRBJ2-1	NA	TGTGCCAGCAGCTCGACACGGACTAGCGGTTCCTACAATGAGCAGTTCTTC	CASSSTRTSGSYNEQFF
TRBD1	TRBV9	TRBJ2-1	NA	TGTGCCAGCAGCGTAGCCGCCGGGACAGGGGGGGGATGGGAGCAGTTCTTC	CASSVAAGTGGGWEQFF
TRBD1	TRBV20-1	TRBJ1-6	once	TGCAGTGCTAGAACAGGGGGGCTGCTTTCACCCCTCCACTTT	CSARTGGLLSPLHF
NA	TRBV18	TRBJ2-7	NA	TGTGCCAGCTCACCTTTCGAGGGACGCTACGAGCAGTACTTC	CASSPFEGRYEQYF
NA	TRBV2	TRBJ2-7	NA	TGTGCCAGCAGTGCCCGACAATACAATGAGCAGTACTTC	CASSARQYNEQYF
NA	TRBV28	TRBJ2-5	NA	TGTGCCAGCAGTTCCCCAGAGGGGGGTAGCGGCGGAGAGACCCAGTACTTC	CASSSPEGGSGGETQYF
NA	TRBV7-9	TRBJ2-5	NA	TGTGCCAGCAGCTTAAGCGTCGAGACCCAGTACTTC	CASSLSVETQYF
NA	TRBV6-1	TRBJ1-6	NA	TGTGCCAGCAGTGAACCCCCAGCTTTCGCTTCACCCCTCCACTTT	CASSEPPAFASPLHF
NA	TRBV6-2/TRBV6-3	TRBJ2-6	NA	TGTGCCAGCAGTTCAACGGGGCCTGGGGCCAACGTCCTGACTTTC	CASSSTGPGANVLTF
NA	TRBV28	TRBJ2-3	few	TGTGCCAGCAGTTTAGTTGTCGGGGTCTCAGGCACAGATACGCAGTATTTT	CASSLVVGVSGTDTQYF
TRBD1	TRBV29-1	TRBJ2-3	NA	TGCAGCGTTGATGACAGGGAGAGCGGTACGCAGTATTTT	CSVDDRESGTQYF
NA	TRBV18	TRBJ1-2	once	TGTGCCAGCTCACCGCAAGGACAGTCGGGCTACACCTTC	CASSPQGQSGYTF
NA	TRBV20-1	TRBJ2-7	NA	TGCAGTGCTAGGGGCCCCTGGGAGCAGTACTTC	CSARGPWEQYF
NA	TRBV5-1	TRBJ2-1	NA	TGCGCCAGCAGCTGGACAGCTCGAGGACTAACCTACAATGAGCAGTTCTTC	CASSWTARGLTYNEQFF
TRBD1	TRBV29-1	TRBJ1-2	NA	TGCAGCGTTGAAGGCCCCGCTAGGGGGCTGGGTGGCTACACCTTC	CSVEGPARGLGGYTF
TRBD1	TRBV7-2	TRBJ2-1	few	TGTGCCAGCAGCTTAACGGCAGGGGGCTACAATGAGCAGTTCTTC	CASSLTAGGYNEQFF
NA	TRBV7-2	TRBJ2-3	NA	TGTGCCAGCAGCTTAGCGAGGAGGGGGGCAGATACGCAGTATTTT	CASSLARRGADTQYF
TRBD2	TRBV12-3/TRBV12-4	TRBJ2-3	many	TGTGCCAGCAGACTAGCGGGGATCACAGATACGCAGTATTTT	CASRLAGITDTQYF
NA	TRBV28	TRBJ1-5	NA	TGTGCCAGCAGTTGGGCTAATCAGCCCCAGCATTTT	CASSWANQPQHF
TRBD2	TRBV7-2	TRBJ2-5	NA	TGTGCCAGCGCCCCCGGAATACTAGCGGGGATTGGAGAGACCCAGTACTTC	CASAPGILAGIGETQYF
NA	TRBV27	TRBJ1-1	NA	TGTGCCAGCAGTTTAGGGCGGGGGCGCAAAGCTTTCTTT	CASSLGRGRKAFF